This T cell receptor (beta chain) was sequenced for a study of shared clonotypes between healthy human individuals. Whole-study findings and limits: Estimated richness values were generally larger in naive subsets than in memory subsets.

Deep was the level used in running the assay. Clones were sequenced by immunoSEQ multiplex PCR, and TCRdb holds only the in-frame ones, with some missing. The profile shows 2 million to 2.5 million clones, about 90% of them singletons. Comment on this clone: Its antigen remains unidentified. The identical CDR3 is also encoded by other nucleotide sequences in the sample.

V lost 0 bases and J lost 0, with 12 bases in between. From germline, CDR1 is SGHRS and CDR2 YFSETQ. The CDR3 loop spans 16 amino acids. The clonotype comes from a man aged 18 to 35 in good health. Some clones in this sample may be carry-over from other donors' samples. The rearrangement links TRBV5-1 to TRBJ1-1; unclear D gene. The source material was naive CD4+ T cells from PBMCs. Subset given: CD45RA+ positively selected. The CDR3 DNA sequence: TGCGCCAGCAGCTTGGCTTTCGGCTCCATGAACACTGAAGCTTTCTTT. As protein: CASSLAFGSMNTEAFF.